The next 23 T cell receptor beta chains were all read from a single sample in a study of cytomegalovirus exposure and HLA in healthy donors. Profiled with immunoSEQ multiplex PCR; TCRdb holds only in-frame clones, not every one. Counted here are around 150,000 clones, 84% occurring once; the ten biggest clones make up roughly a tenth. Sequenced sample: PBMCs. The receptors stem from a young man in good health and CMV-seropositive.

The sample holds one count of this clone. The chain links TRBV30 to TRBJ1-1; no definite D call. Per the germline V gene, CDR1 is GTSNPN and CDR2 is SVGIG (reference sequence). The CDR3 loop spans 12 amino acids. V dropped 5 bases and J dropped 4 bases, with 11 bases sitting between them. CDR3 sequence: CAWGVGSTEAFF. CDR3 nucleotide sequence: TGTGCCTGGGGCGTGGGGAGCACTGAAGCTTTCTTT.

J is TRBJ2-5 and V is TRBV4-2, with 7 bases fitting TRBD2. The ends lost 3 bases at V and 2 bases at J; junction bases unmatched: 6. CDR1 is LGHNA, CDR2 YNFKEQ, per germline. The CDR3 consists of 15 residues. The CDR3 loop is CASSQGDGGQETQYF. The CDR3 coding sequence is TGTGCCAGCAGCCAGGGTGACGGGGGGCAAGAGACCCAGTACTTC.

This rearrangement joins TRBV6-5 to TRBJ2-7, with unresolved D. There are 15 residues in the CDR3. Trimming cost V 3 bases and J 3 bases, with 15 bases left between them. CDR1 MNHEY and CDR2 SVGAGI come from the germline V gene. CDR3 residues: CASSYSRNPDYEQYF. CDR3 coding DNA: TGTGCCAGCAGTTATTCGAGGAATCCGGACTACGAGCAGTACTTC.

V and J are TRBV6-5 and TRBJ1-6, with TRBD1 as a possible D gene (6 bases). V was cut by 0 bases and J by 7 bases, with 13 bases left in between. Germline CDR1 and CDR2: MNHEY and SVGAGI. CDR3 length: 16 amino acids. The DNA for the CDR3 is TGTGCCAGCAGTTACTCGATGGGGGGGCTGAATTCACCCCTCCACTTT. Translation gives CASSYSMGGLNSPLHF.

The chain combines TRBV11-1 with TRBJ2-1; the match to TRBD2 covers 15 bases. From germline, CDR1 is SGHAT and CDR2 FQDESV (reference sequence). V lost 5 bases and J lost 6; bases outside the gene matches: 8. The CDR3 sequence is 17 residues long. CDR3 amino acids: CASSTGTSGRRVNEQFF. CDR3 nucleotide sequence: TGTGCCAGCAGCACCGGGACTAGCGGGAGGAGGGTCAATGAGCAGTTCTTC.

CDR3: CASSSTRGRGYTF. The CDR3 DNA sequence: TGTGCCAGCAGTTCCACGAGGGGGCGCGGCTACACCTTC. V is TRBV6-5 and J is TRBJ1-2; 7 nucleotides line up with TRBD1. In germline, CDR1 is MNHEY, CDR2 SVGAGI. The CDR3 extends over 13 amino acids. V lost 4 bases to trimming and J lost 8 bases; unmatched junction nucleotides: 7.

The CDR3 sequence is CASSQEASGRANTGELFF. The CDR3 DNA sequence: TGCGCCAGCAGCCAAGAAGCGAGCGGGAGGGCGAACACCGGGGAGCTGTTTTTT. The chain is built from TRBV4-1 and TRBJ2-2; 10 bases align to TRBD2. Germline CDR1 is MGHRA and CDR2 is YSYEKL. The J segment lost 0 bases and the V segment lost 0 bases, leaving 4 bases of the junction unmatched. CDR3 size: 18 residues.

This rearrangement joins TRBV10-3 to TRBJ1-4; TRBD1 might be the D (6 bases). The V end was cut by 5 bases, the J end by 10 bases, with 26 bases between. The CDR3 covers 17 residues. In germline, CDR1 is ENHRY, CDR2 SYGVKD. CDR3 protein: CAISQSPGGGASGKLFF. CDR3 coding DNA: TGTGCCATCAGTCAGAGCCCCGGAGGGGGGGCAAGTGGAAAACTGTTTTTT.

The V and J genes are TRBV2 and TRBJ1-6, with a tentative D call TRBD1 (5 bases). Germline assignment: CDR1 SNHLY and CDR2 FYNNEI. The V gene lost 1 base and the J gene lost 4 bases, with 8 bases spanning the gap. This CDR3 is 15 amino acids long. CDR3 protein: CASSEVGGYNSPLHF. In nucleotides, the CDR3 is TGTGCCAGCAGTGAAGTTGGGGGGTATAATTCACCCCTCCACTTT.

The rearrangement links TRBV7-7 to TRBJ2-5, with 7 nucleotides matching TRBD1. This CDR3 has 14 amino acids. Germline lookup yields CDR1 SSHAT and CDR2 FNYEAQ (reference sequence). V gave up 5 bases and J gave up 4 bases; unmatched junction bases: 7. CDR3 sequence reads: CASSIRTGPETQYF. CDR3 coding DNA: TGTGCCAGCAGCATCCGGACAGGACCAGAGACCCAGTACTTC. Filled out from reference TRBV7-7 and TRBJ2-5, the complete variable domain reads GAGVSQSPRYKVTKRGQDVTLRCDPISSHATLYWYQQALGQGPEFLTYFNYEAQPDKSGLPSDRFSAERPEGSISTLTIQRTEQRDSAMYRCASSIRTGPETQYFGPGTRLLVL.

V and J are TRBV4-1 and TRBJ2-2, with D tentatively TRBD1 (6 bases). Germline V gene data show CDR1 as MGHRA and CDR2 as YSYEKL. Trimming shortened V by 6 bases and J by 0 bases, and 11 bases separated the two germline ends. The CDR3 has 15 residues. CDR3 region: CASSRQVTNTGELFF. The CDR3 coding sequence is TGCGCCAGCAGTCGACAGGTTACGAACACCGGGGAGCTGTTTTTT.

This clone was seen ten or more times. V gene TRBV27 combines with J gene TRBJ2-4; D is possibly TRBD1 (5 bases). V lost 0 bases and J 6 bases, leaving 12 bases between the germline ends. The CDR3 has 15 amino acids. Germline V gene lookup returns CDR1 MNHEY and CDR2 SMNVEV (reference sequence). The CDR3 bases are TGTGCCAGCAGTTTATCGGTAGGGGCTGGAAACATTCAGTACTTC. The encoded protein is CASSLSVGAGNIQYF.

The chain carries TRBV30 and TRBJ1-4; 11 nucleotides line up with TRBD1. The V gene end was trimmed by 3 bases and the J gene end by 7 bases; junction bases not matched to a gene: 7. The CDR3 is 15 residues long. Per the germline V gene, CDR1 is GTSNPN and CDR2 is SVGIG (reference sequence). CDR3 amino acids: CAWSPGQGAGEKLFF. In DNA form, the CDR3 reads TGTGCCTGGAGCCCAGGACAGGGGGCGGGTGAAAAACTGTTTTTT.

This chain uses TRBV7-3 with TRBJ2-3; TRBD2 matches at 11 bases. Per germline, CDR1 SGHTA and CDR2 FQGTGA. The CDR3 spans 20 residues. V dropped 5 bases and J dropped 1; count of bases not matched to a gene: 17. The CDR3 region is CASSTRFASGRRGGTDTQYF. The CDR3 region has the DNA TGTGCCAGCAGCACCCGCTTTGCTAGCGGGAGGAGGGGAGGCACAGATACGCAGTATTTT. The variable domain in full, with the rest retrieved from reference TRBV7-3 and TRBJ2-3, is GAGVSQTPSNKVTEKGKYVELRCDPISGHTALYWYRQSLGQGPEFLIYFQGTGAADDSGLPNDRFFAVRPEGSVSTLKIQRTERGDSAVYLCASSTRFASGRRGGTDTQYFGPGTRLTVL.

The chain has TRBV27 and TRBJ2-1, with 10 positions matching TRBD2. Germline trimming cut 7 bases from V and 6 bases from J; bases unmatched to any gene: 6. There are 14 residues in the CDR3. In germline, CDR1 is MNHEY, CDR2 SMNVEV (reference sequence). In DNA form, the CDR3 reads TGTGCCAGCAATAGGCTAGCGGGAGTCAATGAGCAGTTCTTC. Amino acids: CASNRLAGVNEQFF.

This chain joins TRBV28 and TRBJ1-1, with D possibly being TRBD1 (5 bases). CDR3 length: 13 amino acids. Germline assignment: CDR1 MDHEN and CDR2 SYDVKM. V lost 6 bases and J lost 4, with 12 bases in between. In DNA form, the CDR3 reads TGTGCCAGCAGCTCAGGGATAGCCACTGAAGCTTTCTTT. Its translation: CASSSGIATEAFF.

V and J are TRBV27 and TRBJ1-5, with D maybe TRBD1 (5 bases). Germline values: CDR1 MNHEY, CDR2 SMNVEV (reference sequence). The germline V and J ends were trimmed by 3 bases and 8 bases, with 17 bases remaining between them. The CDR3 length is 15 residues. The CDR3 nucleotides read TGTGCCAGCAGTTTCTATCCGGGACTCCCGGAGCCCCAGCATTTT. This gives the protein CASSFYPGLPEPQHF.

The V and J genes are TRBV19 and TRBJ1-2; no firm D call. Germline CDR1 LNHDA, CDR2 SQIVND (reference sequence). This CDR3 has 13 residues. V lost 1 base and J 4 bases, leaving 7 bases between the germline ends. CDR3 sequence (DNA): TGTGCCAGTAGTATAGGCCAGGCCTATGGCTACACCTTC. Encoded protein: CASSIGQAYGYTF.

V and J are TRBV11-3 and TRBJ2-1; a possible D gene is TRBD1 (6 bases). CDR3 length: 17 amino acids. CDR1 is SGHNT, CDR2 YENEEA, per germline. The V end was cut by 1 base, the J end by 10 bases, with 23 bases between. The CDR3 nucleotides read TGTGCCAGCAGCTTAGGTCGCCTCGGACAGAAACCGAACGAGCAGTTCTTC. Amino acids: CASSLGRLGQKPNEQFF. The whole variable domain, remainder taken from reference TRBV11-3 and TRBJ2-1, is EAGVVQSPRYKIIEKKQPVAFWCNPISGHNTLYWYLQNLGQGPELLIRYENEEAVDDSQLPKDRFSAERLKGVDSTLKIQPAELGDSAVYLCASSLGRLGQKPNEQFFGPGTRLTVL.

This chain joins TRBV18 and TRBJ2-5; D is uncertain. Per germline, CDR1 KGHSH and CDR2 LQKENI. This CDR3 has 13 amino acids. Deletions cut 5 bases from V and 5 bases from J, with 12 bases between. CDR3 region: CASSMAPLETQYF. The CDR3 nucleotides are TGTGCCAGCTCAATGGCTCCCCTGGAGACCCAGTACTTC.

This chain connects TRBV11-2 to TRBJ1-3, with a tentative D call TRBD1 (5 bases). Trimming took off 4 bases at V and 0 bases at J, with 7 bases between the two ends. Germline lookup yields CDR1 SGHAT and CDR2 FQNNGV. The CDR3 loop spans 14 amino acids. This chain's CDR3 is CASSSTDSGNTIYF. Here the CDR3 DNA reads TGTGCCAGCAGCTCGACAGACTCTGGAAACACCATATATTTT.

The V and J genes are TRBV7-8 and TRBJ1-6, with D unresolved. Looked up from germline, CDR1 is SGHVS and CDR2 is FQNEAQ. The CDR3 length is 16 residues. The germline V and J ends were trimmed by 2 bases and 3 bases, with 11 bases remaining between them. This CDR3 reads CASSLPDSIYNSPLHF. Here the CDR3 DNA reads TGTGCCAGCAGCTTACCGGACTCCATCTATAATTCACCCCTCCACTTT.

V usage is TRBV28 and J usage is TRBJ1-1; D is ambiguous. The CDR3 sequence is 14 residues long. Trimming stripped 6 bases from V and 0 bases from J, with 11 bases between. From germline, CDR1 is MDHEN and CDR2 SYDVKM. The CDR3 sequence: CASSSTSMNTEAFF. Written as DNA, the CDR3 is TGTGCCAGCAGCTCTACCTCAATGAACACTGAAGCTTTCTTT.